One and the same sample provided the 31 T cell receptor beta chains below, sequenced in a study of blood T cells in healthy people across ages. Primed by a sample-barcoded 5' primer and a J-beta primer mix, a second PCR proceeded for about 7 to 11 cycles. A single record per CDR3 protein comes from TCRdb applying MiXCR to the 5' RACE reads. In the table there are some 1.8 million distinct CDR3 sequences, roughly two fifths of which are singletons. Sequenced sample: blood. The source is a human donor in good health.

In its sample, this clonotype was seen a few times. The chain employs TRBV15 and TRBJ1-6; TRBD1 might be the D (6 bases). CDR3 length: 15 residues. V lost 3 bases and J lost 6, with 12 bases in between. From germline, CDR1 is LNHNV and CDR2 YYDKDF (reference sequence). The CDR3 spells CATSRGTGINSPLHF. The CDR3 DNA sequence: TGTGCCACCAGCAGGGGTACAGGGATTAATTCACCCCTCCACTTT. Supplemented by reference TRBV15 and TRBJ1-6, the full variable domain reads DAMVIQNPRYQVTQFGKPVTLSCSQTLNHNVMYWYQQKSSQAPKLLFHYYDKDFNNEADTPDNFQSRRPNTSFCFLDIRSPGLGDTAMYLCATSRGTGINSPLHFGNGTRLTVT.

This chain connects TRBV7-2 to TRBJ1-6; maybe TRBD1 (5 bases). The V gene lost 7 bases and the J gene lost 7 bases, with 14 bases spanning the gap. CDR3 length: 14 residues. Germline loops: CDR1 SGHTA, CDR2 FQGNSA. The CDR3 DNA reads as TGTGCCAGCATACTGGGGGTAGGAAATTCACCCCTCCACTTT. This translates into CASILGVGNSPLHF.

The chain links TRBV15 to TRBJ2-5; D is undetermined. This CDR3 is 15 amino acids long. V was cut by 2 bases and J by 4 bases, with 14 bases left in between. CDR1 is LNHNV, CDR2 YYDKDF, per germline (reference sequence). This chain's CDR3 is CATSRSKEVLETQYF. The DNA of the CDR3 is TGTGCCACCAGCAGATCGAAAGAAGTCCTAGAGACCCAGTACTTC.

The V gene is TRBV11-2, the J gene TRBJ2-3; 11 nucleotides line up with TRBD2. The CDR3 covers 20 residues. V trimming: 3 bases; J trimming: 2 bases; junction bases outside the gene matches: 16. Germline V gene lookup returns CDR1 SGHAT and CDR2 FQNNGV. The CDR3 DNA sequence: TGTGCCAGCAGCTTTCCGACTAGCGGGGACTCCCTGCCTGTCACAGATACGCAGTATTTT. Translation: CASSFPTSGDSLPVTDTQYF.

The chain combines TRBV5-1 with TRBJ1-1, with D perhaps TRBD1 (6 bases). CDR3 length equals 13 residues. V was trimmed by 6 bases and J by 4 bases, leaving 13 bases between them. Germline values: CDR1 SGHRS, CDR2 YFSETQ. CDR3 residues: CASTKQGATEAFF. Here the CDR3 DNA reads TGCGCCAGCACCAAACAGGGTGCCACTGAAGCTTTCTTT.

This clonotype showed up just a few times. The V and J genes are TRBV20-1 and TRBJ2-7, with 11 bases aligning to TRBD2. Germline values: CDR1 DFQATT, CDR2 SNEGSKA (reference sequence). The CDR3 loop spans 15 amino acids. V trimming: 0 bases; J trimming: 3 bases; junction bases outside the gene matches: 4. The DNA for the CDR3 is TGCAGTGCTAGAGATGTTAGCGGGGGGGACTACGAGCAGTACTTC. Residues: CSARDVSGGDYEQYF.

This clonotype was found a few times. This rearrangement joins TRBV29-1 to TRBJ2-7; D remains unclear. V was clipped by 2 bases and J by 3 bases, with 11 bases between them. The CDR3 spans 13 residues. Germline V gene data show CDR1 as SQVTM and CDR2 as ANQGSEA. CDR3 sequence reads: CSVEFGFSYEQYF. The CDR3 region has the DNA TGCAGCGTTGAATTTGGATTCAGCTACGAGCAGTACTTC.

The chain links TRBV7-2 to TRBJ2-4, with D tentatively TRBD2 (6 bases). The CDR3 loop spans 13 amino acids. Germline loops: CDR1 SGHTA, CDR2 FQGNSA. V dropped 7 bases and J dropped 8 bases, with 15 bases sitting between them. In DNA form, the CDR3 reads TGTGCCAGCACGAACGGGGGTTGGGACATTCAGTACTTC. It yields the protein CASTNGGWDIQYF. The full variable domain, in which reference TRBV7-2 and TRBJ2-4 provide the parts outside the CDR3, is GAGVSQSPSNKVTEKGKDVELRCDPISGHTALYWYRQSLGQGLEFLIYFQGNSAPDKSGLPSDRFSAERTGGSVSTLTIQRTQQEDSAVYLCASTNGGWDIQYFGAGTRLSVL.

This clonotype was seen only a few times. The rearrangement uses TRBV20-1 and TRBJ2-1; TRBD1 aligns across 10 bases. The CDR3 extends over 15 amino acids. Germline V gene sequence: CDR1 DFQATT, CDR2 SNEGSKA (reference sequence). The trim removed 5 bases at V and 7 bases at J, leaving 11 bases unmatched. The CDR3 sequence: CSAAPSTGGINEQFF. As DNA, the CDR3 is TGCAGTGCTGCGCCTTCGACAGGGGGCATTAATGAGCAGTTCTTC.

Note on this clonotype: The junction shows a germline mismatch at one end, possibly a read error. The V gene is TRBV5-1, the J gene TRBJ2-5; 10 nucleotides align to TRBD2. This CDR3 spans 18 amino acids. The germline V gene encodes CDR1 SGHRS and CDR2 YFSETQ. As DNA, the CDR3 is TGCGCCAGCAGTTTGGCCGGACGGCTAGCGGGGGTCCAAGAGACCCAGTACTTC. Encoded protein: CASSLAGRLAGVQETQYF.

This chain links TRBV20-1 with TRBJ1-2; D is ambiguous. The CDR3 totals 14 residues. Germline lookup yields CDR1 DFQATT and CDR2 SNEGSKA (reference sequence). The germline V and J ends were trimmed by 0 bases and 4 bases, with 12 bases remaining between them. The CDR3 region has the DNA TGCAGTGCTAGAGACCTCACACCTCCCTATGGCTACACCTTC. Amino acids: CSARDLTPPYGYTF.

This clonotype was observed a handful of times. The V call is TRBV7-3, the J call TRBJ2-1, with 10 nucleotides matching TRBD2. The V and J ends lost 5 bases and 8 bases, in that order; junction bases with no gene match: 9. Germline V CDR1 and CDR2: SGHTA, FQGTGA. This CDR3 has 15 residues. CDR3 loop: CASSTSGGALDEQFF. CDR3 coding DNA: TGTGCCAGCAGCACCAGCGGGGGGGCTCTCGATGAGCAGTTCTTC.

This clonotype was seen a handful of times. The chain carries TRBV20-1 and TRBJ1-1, with D unclear. Trimming removed 3 bases at V and 5 bases at J, with 13 bases between. Germline loops: CDR1 DFQATT, CDR2 SNEGSKA (reference sequence). The CDR3 runs to 13 residues. CDR3 in DNA: TGCAGTGCTAGGCGGTTCGTGGGGACTGAAGCTTTCTTT. This codes for CSARRFVGTEAFF.

The chain is built from TRBV7-2 and TRBJ2-1; TRBD2 aligns across 12 bases. From germline, CDR1 is SGHTA and CDR2 FQGNSA. Trimming at V came to 5 bases and at J to 5 bases, leaving 7 bases not matched to a gene. The CDR3 runs to 16 residues. In DNA form, the CDR3 reads TGTGCCAGCAGCGCCCCGGGACTAGCGGGTCACAATGAGCAGTTCTTC. Translating it yields CASSAPGLAGHNEQFF.

CDR3 in DNA: TGTGCCAGCAGCGCCCCAGCCGTACGCACTGAAGCTTTCTTT. Amino acid sequence: CASSAPAVRTEAFF. This chain joins TRBV2 and TRBJ1-1; D remains ambiguous. The CDR3 extends over 14 amino acids. Trimming removed 6 bases at V and 4 bases at J, with 15 bases between. The germline V gene has CDR1 SNHLY and CDR2 FYNNEI.

This clonotype showed up just a few times. This chain joins TRBV12-3 or TRBV12-4 and TRBJ1-2, with unresolved D. V lost 3 bases and J lost 8, with 13 bases in between. The CDR3 contains 13 residues. The CDR3 is CASSFPSTMGYTF. DNA of the CDR3: TGTGCCAGCAGTTTCCCGTCAACTATGGGCTACACCTTC.

This rearrangement joins TRBV18 to TRBJ2-4, with D uncertain. The assigned J gene may be wrong: the sequence end matches TRBJ2-5 better. In germline, CDR1 is KGHSH, CDR2 LQKENI. The CDR3 spans 13 residues. CDR3 protein: CASSRLEEETQYF. The CDR3 nucleotides are TGTGCCAGCTCACGCCTCGAGGAAGAGACCCAGTACTTC.

The chain employs TRBV9 and TRBJ1-2; 7 bases line up with TRBD1. Germline CDR1 reads SGDLS; CDR2 reads YYNGEE. The CDR3 sequence is 14 residues long. V lost 3 bases to trimming and J lost 4 bases; unmatched junction nucleotides: 6. The CDR3 coding sequence is TGTGCCAGCAGCGGTCGTGGGACAGCCTATGGCTACACCTTC. Translation: CASSGRGTAYGYTF.

The chain recombines TRBV20-1 with TRBJ2-5; D not certain. Trimming cost V 4 bases and J 2 bases, with 14 bases left between them. Germline values: CDR1 DFQATT, CDR2 SNEGSKA (reference sequence). CDR3 size: 14 residues. CDR3 protein: CSATSMTQQETQYF. CDR3 nucleotide sequence: TGCAGTGCTACCTCTATGACACAGCAAGAGACCCAGTACTTC.

The rearrangement links TRBV24-1 to TRBJ2-7; 7 bases line up with TRBD1. CDR1 is KGHDR and CDR2 is SFDVKD in the germline V gene. The CDR3 is 16 residues long. Trimming at V came to 3 bases and at J to 0 bases, leaving 7 bases not matched to a gene. The CDR3 is CATSDADRSGSYEQYF. The CDR3 bases are TGTGCCACCAGTGATGCGGACAGGTCGGGCTCCTACGAGCAGTACTTC.

This clonotype was seen more than once but under ten times. The chain is built from TRBV27 and TRBJ1-1; D possibly corresponds to TRBD1 (5 bases). CDR1 is MNHEY, CDR2 SMNVEV, per germline (reference sequence). The CDR3 is 13 amino acids. The ends were cut back, 10 bases at V and 1 base at J, with 13 bases in the middle. The CDR3 nucleotides read TGTGCCACCGGTGGGCAGGGGAACACTGAAGCTTTCTTT. This sequence encodes CATGGQGNTEAFF.

As regards this clonotype: Mismatch with germline at one junction end may stem from a read error. The chain employs TRBV9 and TRBJ1-2, with 7 bases fitting TRBD1. This CDR3 contains 15 residues. Germline V lookup: CDR1 SGDLS, CDR2 YYNGEE. The CDR3 DNA follows: TGTACCAGCAGCGCTGACCGGGACAGCCGCTATGGCTACACCTTC. Its protein product is CTSSADRDSRYGYTF.

Worth noting for this clonotype: At one end the junction does not follow the germline gene, possibly because of a read error. The chain combines TRBV12-3 or TRBV12-4 with TRBJ2-3; 7 bases match TRBD1. The CDR3 loop spans 14 amino acids. CDR3 DNA: TGTGCCAGCAGTCCGGACAGGACGGCAGATGCGCAGTATTTT. Its translation: CASSPDRTADAQYF.

This clonotype was detected a few times. CDR3 bases: TGTGCCAGCAGCCGCCGCCTGACAGAGGATACTAACTATGGCTACACCTTC. It translates to CASSRRLTEDTNYGYTF. This chain connects TRBV4-2 to TRBJ1-2; perhaps TRBD1 as D (5 bases). The CDR3 runs 17 residues. CDR1 is LGHNA, CDR2 YNFKEQ, per germline. The V and J ends lost 4 bases and 0 bases respectively, with 18 bases between them.

The chain joins TRBV10-3 to TRBJ2-3; D is uncertain. V was shortened by 6 bases and J by 2 bases, with 9 bases between the two germline ends. The CDR3 is 13 residues long. Germline-derived CDR1 and CDR2 are ENHRY and SYGVKD. The CDR3 is CAIRETSTDTQYF. The CDR3 DNA reads as TGTGCCATCAGAGAGACCTCCACAGATACGCAGTATTTT.

The gene calls are TRBV20-1 and TRBJ2-7; D remains unclear. Trimming took 6 bases from V and 2 from J, leaving 8 bases between them. The CDR3 length is 11 residues. Looked up from germline, CDR1 is DFQATT and CDR2 is SNEGSKA (reference sequence). The CDR3 DNA is TGCAGTGCCCTGCAGGCCTACGAGCAGTACTTC. It is translated as CSALQAYEQYF.

V usage is TRBV11-2 and J usage is TRBJ2-3; 11 positions agree with TRBD1. V lost 6 bases to trimming and J lost 6 bases; unmatched junction nucleotides: 11. CDR3 length: 16 residues. Germline assignment: CDR1 SGHAT and CDR2 FQNNGV. The CDR3 sequence: CASSWPGQGVLDTQYF. In nucleotides, the CDR3 is TGTGCCAGCAGTTGGCCGGGACAGGGGGTCTTGGATACGCAGTATTTT.

V usage is TRBV20-1 and J usage is TRBJ2-3; maybe TRBD2 (5 bases). The CDR3 length is 14 residues. V dropped 2 bases and J dropped 4 bases, with 13 bases sitting between them. The germline V gene has CDR1 DFQATT and CDR2 SNEGSKA (reference sequence). CDR3 residues: CSARLLGWADTQYF. CDR3 coding DNA: TGCAGTGCTAGATTACTAGGGTGGGCAGATACGCAGTATTTT.

The V call is TRBV13, the J call TRBJ1-2, with TRBD1 identical over 10 bases. The CDR3 contains 14 residues. The germline CDR1 and CDR2 sequences are PRHDT and FYEKMQ (reference sequence). V lost 6 bases and J lost 9; bases outside the gene matches: 10. CDR3 protein: CASRKAGTGVSYTF. The CDR3 bases are TGTGCCAGCAGGAAGGCCGGGACAGGGGTCAGCTACACCTTC.

This clonotype was observed a few times. The chain carries TRBV9 and TRBJ2-3, with 7 bases fitting TRBD1. The CDR3 runs to 15 residues. Trimming cost V 3 bases and J 0 bases; bases outside gene matches: 4. Germline V gives CDR1 SGDLS, CDR2 YYNGEE. The DNA for the CDR3 is TGTGCCAGCAGCGAAGGGACAGCTAGCACAGATACGCAGTATTTT. Translation: CASSEGTASTDTQYF.

This clonotype was detected a few times. J is TRBJ1-1 and V is TRBV7-6; no definite D call. The CDR3 has 15 amino acids. Trimming removed 0 bases at V and 4 bases at J, with 12 bases between. The germline V gene has CDR1 SGHVS and CDR2 FNYEAQ. The DNA of the CDR3 is TGTGCCAGCAGCTTAGCGTGGGCGGTGAGCACTGAAGCTTTCTTT. Residues: CASSLAWAVSTEAFF.